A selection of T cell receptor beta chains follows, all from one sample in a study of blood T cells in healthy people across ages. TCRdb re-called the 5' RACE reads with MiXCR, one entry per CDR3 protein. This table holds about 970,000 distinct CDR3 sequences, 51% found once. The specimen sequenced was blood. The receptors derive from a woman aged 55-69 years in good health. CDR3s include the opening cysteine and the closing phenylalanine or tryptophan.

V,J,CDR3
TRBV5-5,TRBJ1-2,CASSLVQDSRNGYTF
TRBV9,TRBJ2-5,CASSTTGTSAETQYF
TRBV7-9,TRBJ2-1,CASSSPGTGFYEQFF
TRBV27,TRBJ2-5,CASSSNPLETQYF
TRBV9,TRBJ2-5,CGGPGETQYF
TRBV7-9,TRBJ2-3,CASALPLVRDFTDTQYF
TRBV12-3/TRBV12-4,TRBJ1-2,CASSLSSLHQGYGYTF
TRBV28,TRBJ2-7,CASSVGQGGMQYF
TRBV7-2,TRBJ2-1,CASSLGVVGEGNEQFF
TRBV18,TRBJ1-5,CASSPSVQSNQPQHF
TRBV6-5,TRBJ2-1,CASSPPFGDRREQFF
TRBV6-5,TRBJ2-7,CASSYTRQSGTDYEQYF
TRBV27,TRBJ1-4,CASSFEPMAKLFF
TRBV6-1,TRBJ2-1,CASSAPSTSSGEQFF
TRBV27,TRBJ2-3,CASSLDSPDTQYF
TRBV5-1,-,CASLRTPYSYNEQYF
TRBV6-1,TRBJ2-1,CASTGTSGAWTTYNEQFF
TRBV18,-,CASSAPFGGVTYEQYF
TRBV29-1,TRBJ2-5,CSVEDLSGTGGAETQYF
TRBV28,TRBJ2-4,CASREGQGGTKNIQYF
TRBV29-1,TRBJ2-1,CSVEGTSGTVDEQFF
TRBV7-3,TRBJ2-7,CASSYGPTYEQYF
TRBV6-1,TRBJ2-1,CASGPWRQGLNEQFF
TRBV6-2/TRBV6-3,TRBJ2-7,CATGEPAFIEQYF
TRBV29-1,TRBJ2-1,CSVNRGTEQFF
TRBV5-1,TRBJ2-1,CASRPPVLAGAHEQFF
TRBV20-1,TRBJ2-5,CSASGASGRLFQETQYF
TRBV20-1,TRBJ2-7,CSARAWRTNSYEQYF
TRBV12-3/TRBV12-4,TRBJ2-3,CASTRWGDPDTQYF
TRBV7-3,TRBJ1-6,CASSIGREGSPLHF
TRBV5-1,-,CASSQGLAGGRSYNEQYF
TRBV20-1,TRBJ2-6,CSAMPDSLSGANVLTF
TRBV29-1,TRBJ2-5,CGVPGHPKEETQYF
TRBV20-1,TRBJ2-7,CSATTLYEQYF
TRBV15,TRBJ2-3,CATSRDRGGANPTDTQYF
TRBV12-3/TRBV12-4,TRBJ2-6,CASIFRASGANVLTF
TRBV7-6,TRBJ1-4,CASSLESGVRANEKLFF
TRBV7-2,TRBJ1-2,CASSQNGISYGYTF
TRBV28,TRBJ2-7,CASSSGQGAIGDEQYF
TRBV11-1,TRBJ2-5,CASSSSGTVLETQYF
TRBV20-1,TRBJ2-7,CSARVLQESYEQYF
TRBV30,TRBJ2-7,CAWRPGPPGEQYF